The text below deals with one TCR beta chain. This CDR3 comprises 15 residues. With 1 base removed from V and 4 bases from J, the gap between germline ends came to 12 bases. The germline gives CDR1 MNHEY, CDR2 SMNVEV (reference sequence). This specimen comes from a study of T cell responses to AZD1222 COVID-19 vaccine. Profiled with immunoSEQ multiplex PCR; TCRdb holds only in-frame clones, not every one. The sample includes approximately 180,000 clones, 90% of them seen just once. The sample was peripheral blood, taken on day 0 of AZD1222 vaccination. This TCR was recovered from an adult in good health. The rearrangement links TRBV27 to TRBJ2-3; D ambiguous. The CDR3 DNA sequence: TGTGCCAGCAGTTTATTACCTGGGCAGTCAGATACGCAGTATTTT. Protein: CASSLLPGQSDTQYF.